A single sample gave rise to the 14 T cell receptor beta chains below, sequenced in a study of control samples from healthy donors and cancer patients. The data were produced by immunoSEQ multiplex PCR, yet TCRdb's version contains in-frame clones alone and is incomplete. The sample shows roughly 200,000 clones, about 94% of them seen only once. The sample consisted of blood. The receptors shown here come from a middle-aged man in good health.

This clone showed up just once. The V call is TRBV5-1, the J call TRBJ2-7, with TRBD2 as a possible D gene (6 bases). Trimming removed 1 base from V and 4 bases from J, with 15 bases in between. The CDR3 totals 15 residues. Germline V gene data show CDR1 as SGHRS and CDR2 as YFSETQ. CDR3 region: CASSLWAGGDYEQYV. CDR3 bases: TGCGCCAGCAGCTTGTGGGCCGGCGGGGATTACGAGCAGTACGTC.

This clone was observed a handful of times. The chain links TRBV4-1 to TRBJ2-1; D perhaps matches TRBD1 (5 bases). Germline values: CDR1 MGHRA, CDR2 YSYEKL. The CDR3 runs 13 residues. V gave up 4 bases and J gave up 7 bases, with 11 bases separating them. CDR3: CASSPLGANEQFF. CDR3 in DNA: TGCGCCAGCAGCCCCCTTGGGGCGAATGAGCAGTTCTTC.

J is TRBJ2-5 and V is TRBV14; the D is unclear. The V end lost 0 bases, the J end lost 5 bases, and 10 bases lay between the germline ends. The germline V gene has CDR1 SGHDN and CDR2 FVKESK. The CDR3 is 14 amino acids. The CDR3 region has the DNA TGTGCCAGCAGCCAAGATAACCCACGGGAGACCCAGTACTTC. It is translated as CASSQDNPRETQYF.

The gene calls are TRBV19 and TRBJ1-2; TRBD1 aligns across 7 bases. CDR1 is LNHDA, CDR2 SQIVND, per germline (reference sequence). Trimming removed 8 bases from V and 4 bases from J; junction bases left unmatched: 10. This CDR3 contains 14 residues. This CDR3 is CASGRQGMSYGYTF. CDR3 DNA: TGTGCCAGTGGGCGACAGGGTATGTCCTATGGCTACACCTTC. The full variable domain, its missing parts supplied by reference TRBV19 and TRBJ1-2, is DGGITQSPKYLFRKEGQNVTLSCEQNLNHDAMYWYRQDPGQGLRLIYYSQIVNDFQKGDIAEGYSVSREKKESFPLTVTSAQKNPTAFYLCASGRQGMSYGYTFGSGTRLTVV.

The rearrangement links TRBV19 to TRBJ2-7, with D perhaps matching TRBD1 (5 bases). The CDR3 is 15 amino acids. Germline V lookup: CDR1 LNHDA, CDR2 SQIVND (reference sequence). Deletions cut 1 base from V and 5 bases from J, with 15 bases between. DNA for the CDR3: TGTGCCAGTAGTATAGTGTCAGGGCCCCTCAACGAGCAGTACTTC. Protein sequence: CASSIVSGPLNEQYF.

The CDR3 sequence is CSAGKETQYF. For the CDR3, the DNA is TGCAGTGCTGGGAAGGAGACCCAGTACTTC. The genes are TRBV20-1 and TRBJ2-5; D remains ambiguous. Germline CDR1 reads DFQATT; CDR2 reads SNEGSKA (reference sequence). The CDR3 consists of 10 residues. Trimming pared 5 bases from V and 5 bases from J, leaving 6 bases between.

CDR3 sequence reads: CSASDSPAGNYEQYF. The CDR3 DNA reads TGCAGTGCTAGTGATTCCCCCGCCGGGAACTACGAGCAGTACTTC. V is TRBV20-1 and J is TRBJ2-7; a possible D gene is TRBD2 (5 bases). This CDR3 comprises 15 residues. Between the trimmed V and J ends, which lost 3 bases and 3 bases, there was a span of 18 bases. From germline, CDR1 is DFQATT and CDR2 SNEGSKA (reference sequence).

The chain joins TRBV5-1 to TRBJ2-3, with a possible D match to TRBD1 (5 bases). Germline lookup yields CDR1 SGHRS and CDR2 YFSETQ. CDR3 size: 14 residues. V was cut by 4 bases and J by 2 bases, with 11 bases left in between. In DNA, the CDR3 is TGCGCCAGCAGCACCAGACAGTTCACAGATACGCAGTATTTT. Translating gives CASSTRQFTDTQYF.

CDR3 DNA sequence: TGCGCCAGCAGTGGGACAGGGTTACTAGCGGAGCACAATGAGCAGTTCTTC. This translates into CASSGTGLLAEHNEQFF. The chain combines TRBV5-1 with TRBJ2-1; D is possibly TRBD1 (9 bases). The CDR3 runs 17 residues. Germline lookup yields CDR1 SGHRS and CDR2 YFSETQ. The V gene lost 5 bases and the J gene lost 5 bases, with 23 bases spanning the gap.

This clone was recorded only once. The V call is TRBV28, the J call TRBJ2-7; 12 nucleotides line up with TRBD2. Germline V gives CDR1 MDHEN, CDR2 SYDVKM. The CDR3 length is 17 residues. The V and J ends lost 7 bases and 1 base, in that order; junction bases with no gene match: 11. CDR3 coding DNA: TGTGCCAGCACTAGCGGGGGGGCCTTCGCGGGGTCCTACGAGCAGTACTTC. Translated: CASTSGGAFAGSYEQYF. The full variable domain, with the rest looked up from reference TRBV28 and TRBJ2-7, is DVKVTQSSRYLVKRTGEKVFLECVQDMDHENMFWYRQDPGLGLRLIYFSYDVKMKEKGDIPEGYSVSREKKERFSLILESASTNQTSMYLCASTSGGAFAGSYEQYFGPGTRLTVT.

This clone was seen only once. The chain uses TRBV6-1 and TRBJ2-1; D unclear. V lost 3 bases, J lost 4 bases, and 7 bases lay in between. There are 13 residues in the CDR3. The germline V gene has CDR1 MNHNS and CDR2 SASEGT. CDR3: CASSEFPYNEQFF. DNA of the CDR3: TGTGCCAGCAGTGAGTTCCCTTACAATGAGCAGTTCTTC.

The chain is built from TRBV6-6 and TRBJ2-2; TRBD2 aligns across 7 bases. Germline-derived CDR1 and CDR2 are MNHNY and SVGAGI (reference sequence). The V and J ends lost 8 bases and 1 base, in that order; junction bases with no gene match: 4. This CDR3 is 14 amino acids long. The CDR3 sequence: CASGEGRNTGELFF. CDR3 sequence (DNA): TGTGCCAGCGGGGAGGGGAGGAACACCGGGGAGCTGTTTTTT.

V gene TRBV6-1 combines with J gene TRBJ2-5, with D possibly TRBD2 on 5 matching bases. V shed 4 bases and J shed 0 bases, with 18 bases lying between them. This CDR3 is built from 17 residues. Germline CDR1 reads MNHNS; CDR2 reads SASEGT. CDR3 loop: CASSGRERVSNQETQYF. The CDR3 nucleotides are TGTGCCAGCAGTGGCCGGGAACGGGTCAGTAACCAAGAGACCCAGTACTTC.

The J gene is TRBJ1-4, the V gene TRBV4-1; D unresolved. Germline loops: CDR1 MGHRA, CDR2 YSYEKL. The CDR3 consists of 15 residues. The V and J ends lost 7 bases and 3 bases respectively, with 15 bases between them. CDR3 nucleotides: TGCGCCAGCAACAAAGTGGGGTTAGCTAATGAAAAACTGTTTTTT. Translated: CASNKVGLANEKLFF.